A single sample is the source of the 11 T cell receptor beta chains below, sequenced in a study of CD8 T cells in Susac syndrome. Reverse transcription of about 0.5 to 1 ug RNA was carried out with random hexamers. In TCRdb, the immunoSEQ multiplex PCR reads were re-called with MiXCR into one record per CDR3 protein. The sample records around 280,000 distinct CDR3 sequences, roughly 84% being singletons. The sample comprised CD8+ T cells from PBMCs. Receptor source: a human donor with multiple sclerosis.

V is TRBV27 and J is TRBJ2-2, with a tentative D call TRBD1 (6 bases). Germline V gene sequence: CDR1 MNHEY, CDR2 SMNVEV (reference sequence). The CDR3 contains 15 residues. V lost 5 bases to trimming and J lost 0 bases, with 10 bases between them. The CDR3 region has the DNA TGTGCCAGCAGTGCCGGGACACCGAACACCGGGGAGCTGTTTTTT. Protein product: CASSAGTPNTGELFF.

V usage is TRBV5-1 and J usage is TRBJ2-6; D ambiguous. Germline CDR1 is SGHRS and CDR2 is YFSETQ. This CDR3 has 19 residues. V was trimmed by 0 bases and J by 0 bases, leaving 16 bases between them. The CDR3 sequence: CASSLVGLVTLSGANVLTF. For the CDR3, the DNA is TGCGCCAGCAGCTTGGTCGGGCTAGTCACTCTCTCTGGGGCCAACGTCCTGACTTTC.

The CDR3 coding sequence is TGTGCCAGCGGCACTTGGACTAGCGGGGACAATGAGCAGTTCTTC. This codes for CASGTWTSGDNEQFF. This sequence joins TRBV7-9 and TRBJ2-1, with 12 positions matching TRBD2. The V gene end was trimmed by 8 bases and the J gene end by 5 bases; junction bases not matched to a gene: 7. The CDR3 length is 15 residues. Germline CDR1 SEHNR, CDR2 FQNEAQ (reference sequence).

The CDR3 loop is CASSGQLTEAFF. CDR3 bases: TGTGCCAGCAGCGGACAGCTCACTGAAGCTTTCTTT. The V gene is TRBV5-6, the J gene TRBJ1-1; D perhaps matches TRBD1 (6 bases). The V gene's germline CDR1 is SGHDT and CDR2 YYEEEE. V was trimmed by 4 bases and J by 4 bases, leaving 8 bases between them. CDR3 length equals 12 residues.

The genes are TRBV28 and TRBJ2-5; weak D call: TRBD2 (5 bases). The length of the CDR3 is 14 residues. V shed 3 bases and J shed 1 base, with 9 bases lying between them. The germline V gene has CDR1 MDHEN and CDR2 SYDVKM. The CDR3 loop reads CASSFSGIQETQYF. The CDR3 DNA sequence: TGTGCCAGCAGTTTCTCGGGGATCCAAGAGACCCAGTACTTC. The full variable domain, completed using reference TRBV28 and TRBJ2-5, is DVKVTQSSRYLVKRTGEKVFLECVQDMDHENMFWYRQDPGLGLRLIYFSYDVKMKEKGDIPEGYSVSREKKERFSLILESASTNQTSMYLCASSFSGIQETQYFGPGTRLLVL.

J is TRBJ1-1 and V is TRBV21-1; TRBD1, as called in the table, went unchecked against the DNA. TRBV21-1 is described as a pseudogene. CDR3 length equals 13 residues. The CDR3 reads CASSADRGTEAFF. As DNA, the CDR3 is TGTGCCAGCAGCGCCGACAGGGGCACTGAAGCTTTCTTT.

The chain links TRBV5-1 to TRBJ1-2; 11 bases match TRBD1. The ends lost 4 bases at V and 5 bases at J; junction bases unmatched: 10. CDR3 length: 16 residues. From germline, CDR1 is SGHRS and CDR2 YFSETQ. In nucleotides, the CDR3 is TGCGCCAGCAGCGCCTCCCCGGACAGGGGGCAATATGGCTACACCTTC. Protein product: CASSASPDRGQYGYTF.

J is TRBJ2-6 and V is TRBV6-5, with 10 bases matching TRBD1. Trimming cost V 4 bases and J 0 bases; bases outside gene matches: 6. The germline CDR1 and CDR2 sequences are MNHEY and SVGAGI. The CDR3 extends over 18 amino acids. In DNA form, the CDR3 reads TGTGCCAGCAGTTCTTGGACAGGGGGGCACTCTGGGGCCAACGTCCTGACTTTC. This translates into CASSSWTGGHSGANVLTF.

J is TRBJ2-7 and V is TRBV20-1; D is unclear. The CDR3 is 11 amino acids. The V gene's germline CDR1 is DFQATT and CDR2 SNEGSKA (reference sequence). V dropped 6 bases and J dropped 7 bases, with 13 bases sitting between them. In DNA form, the CDR3 reads TGCAGTGCCCCGGTCGAGCATGAGCAGTACTTC. Translated: CSAPVEHEQYF.

The CDR3 spells CASKGGLSSYNEQFF. The CDR3 nucleotides are TGTGCCAGCAAAGGCGGGCTGAGCTCCTACAATGAGCAGTTCTTC. V usage is TRBV25-1 and J usage is TRBJ2-1, with D possibly TRBD2 on 5 matching bases. Germline V gives CDR1 MGHDK, CDR2 SYGVNS. The CDR3 is 15 amino acids. Between the trimmed V and J ends, which lost 7 bases and 0 bases, there was a span of 13 bases.

This clonotype appeared once. The chain employs TRBV30 and TRBJ1-5; a possible D gene is TRBD1 (5 bases). From germline, CDR1 is GTSNPN and CDR2 SVGIG (reference sequence). Trimming pared 3 bases from V and 9 bases from J, leaving 18 bases between. This CDR3 has 14 amino acids. CDR3 protein: CAWSPRPQGAPQHF. Here the CDR3 DNA reads TGTGCCTGGAGCCCCCGTCCCCAAGGGGCGCCCCAGCATTTT. Together with reference TRBV30 and TRBJ1-5, the CDR3 gives the full variable domain: SQTIHQWPATLVQPVGSPLSLECTVEGTSNPNLYWYRQAAGRGLQLLFYSVGIGQISSEVPQNLSASRPQDRQFILSSKKLLLSDSGFYLCAWSPRPQGAPQHFGDGTRLSIL.